These T cell receptor beta chains were read from a single sample in a study of PD-1 blockade in classical Hodgkin lymphoma. Profiled with immunoSEQ multiplex PCR; TCRdb holds only in-frame clones, not every one. The sample shows almost 85,000 clones, around nine tenths of them seen only once. Sequenced material: peripheral blood mononuclear cells (PBMCs), taken at baseline. All receptors come from a human donor with classical Hodgkin lymphoma. Each CDR3 is given with its conserved first and last residue. Fields, in order: clone size, D gene, V gene, J gene, CDR3 protein, CDR3 DNA. D genes are given only for firm matches. Not all rows give a size; the values are once, few, many and, for expanded clones, a class.

>.|.|TRBV5-1|TRBJ1-1
CASSSDGVRSTEAFF
TGCGCCAGCAGCAGCGACGGGGTACGGAGCACTGAAGCTTTCTTT
>.|TRBD1|TRBV19|TRBJ2-7
CASSGDWTGGFYEQYF
TGTGCCAGTAGTGGGGACTGGACAGGGGGCTTCTACGAGCAGTACTTC
>.|TRBD1|TRBV5-6|TRBJ1-1
CASSFWTGGNVNTEAFF
TGTGCCAGCAGCTTTTGGACAGGGGGTAATGTGAACACTGAAGCTTTCTTT
>.|.|TRBV6-1|TRBJ1-1
CASSEVGGSSTEAFF
TGTGCCAGCAGTGAAGTTGGTGGGTCTAGCACTGAAGCTTTCTTT
>.|TRBD2|TRBV27|TRBJ2-1
CASSLDGREGYNEQFF
TGTGCCAGCAGTTTAGATGGGCGGGAGGGATACAATGAGCAGTTCTTC
>.|.|TRBV5-4|TRBJ2-2
CASSLGGGVFGELFF
TGTGCCAGCAGCCTCGGAGGGGGAGTTTTCGGGGAGCTGTTTTTT
>.|.|TRBV28|TRBJ2-4
CASREFMAKNIQYF
TGTGCCAGTAGGGAGTTCATGGCCAAAAACATTCAGTACTTC
>few|.|TRBV7-2|TRBJ2-2
CASSLGPFGELFF
TGTGCCAGCAGCTTAGGTCCGTTCGGGGAGCTGTTTTTT
>.|.|TRBV28|TRBJ2-5
CASGTTYQETQYF
TGTGCCAGCGGCACTACTTACCAAGAGACCCAGTACTTC
>.|TRBD2|TRBV27|TRBJ2-3
CASSLIHTSGDTQYF
TGTGCCAGCAGTTTAATCCATACTAGCGGAGATACGCAGTATTTT
>.|.|TRBV4-3|TRBJ2-7
CASSHSGESYEQYF
TGCGCCAGCAGCCATTCGGGTGAATCCTACGAGCAGTACTTC
>.|.|TRBV28|TRBJ2-7
CASSVGIRRVSYEQYF
TGTGCCAGCAGTGTCGGTATCAGGAGGGTTTCCTACGAGCAGTACTTC
>.|.|TRBV12-5|TRBJ1-5
CASGFTGKQPQHF
TGTGCTAGTGGTTTTACAGGGAAACAGCCCCAGCATTTT
>.|.|TRBV30|TRBJ1-2
CAWSIMSGNYGYTF
TGTGCCTGGAGTATCATGTCAGGGAACTATGGCTACACCTTC
>.|.|TRBV5-4|TRBJ2-7
CASSSSGLFSYEQYF
TGTGCCAGCAGCTCCTCGGGACTCTTCTCCTACGAGCAGTACTTC
>.|TRBD2|TRBV7-2|TRBJ2-3
CASSKRTSGSTDTQYF
TGTGCCAGCAGCAAGAGGACTAGCGGGAGCACAGATACGCAGTATTTT
>.|.|TRBV2|TRBJ1-2
CASIPGPSGGYTF
TGTGCCAGCATACCCGGACCGTCAGGCGGCTACACCTTC
>.|.|TRBV19|TRBJ2-1
CASSMVYSYNEQFF
TGTGCCAGTAGTATGGTCTACTCCTACAATGAGCAGTTCTTC
>.|.|TRBV2|TRBJ1-2
CAREPQAGINYGYTF
TGTGCCAGAGAACCACAGGCAGGGATTAACTATGGCTACACCTTC
>once|TRBD2|TRBV2|TRBJ2-1
CAMLGTRSLSEQFF
TGTGCCATGCTAGGGACTAGGAGTCTTTCTGAGCAGTTCTTC
>.|.|TRBV6-4|TRBJ2-5
CASSDGQGDQETQYF
TGTGCCAGCAGTGATGGTCAGGGAGACCAAGAGACCCAGTACTTC
>.|TRBD1|TRBV4-3|TRBJ2-2
CASSHLGQGESGDTGELFF
TGCGCCAGCAGCCACCTTGGACAGGGCGAAAGTGGGGACACCGGGGAGCTGTTTTTT
>.|.|TRBV10-1|TRBJ1-4
CASSESAEEKLFF
TGCGCCAGCAGTGAGTCCGCAGAAGAAAAACTGTTTTTT
>.|TRBD2|TRBV27|TRBJ2-7
CASSFGTSGSEQYF
TGTGCCAGCAGTTTTGGGACTAGCGGGAGCGAGCAGTACTTC
>.|TRBD2|TRBV6-5|TRBJ2-7
CASRPSGSGSYEQYF
TGTGCCAGCAGACCCAGCGGGAGTGGTTCCTACGAGCAGTACTTC